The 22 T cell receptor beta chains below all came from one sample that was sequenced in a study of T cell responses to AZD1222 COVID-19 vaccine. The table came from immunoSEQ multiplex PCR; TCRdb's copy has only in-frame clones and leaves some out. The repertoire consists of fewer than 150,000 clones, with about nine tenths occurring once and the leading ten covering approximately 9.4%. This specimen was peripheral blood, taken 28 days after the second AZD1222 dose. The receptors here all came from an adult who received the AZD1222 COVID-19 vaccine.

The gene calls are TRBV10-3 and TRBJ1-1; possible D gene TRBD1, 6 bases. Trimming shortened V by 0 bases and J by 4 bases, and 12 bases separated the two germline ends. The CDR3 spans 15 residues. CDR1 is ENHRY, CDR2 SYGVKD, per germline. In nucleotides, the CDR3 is TGTGCCATCAGTGAGTCCGGGGGGCGAGGCACTGAAGCTTTCTTT. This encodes CAISESGGRGTEAFF.

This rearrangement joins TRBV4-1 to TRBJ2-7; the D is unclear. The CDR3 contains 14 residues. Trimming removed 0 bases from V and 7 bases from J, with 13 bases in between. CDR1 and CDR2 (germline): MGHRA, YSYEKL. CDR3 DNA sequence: TGCGCCAGCAGCCAAGACGGTAGATTTGGAGAGCAGTACTTC. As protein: CASSQDGRFGEQYF.

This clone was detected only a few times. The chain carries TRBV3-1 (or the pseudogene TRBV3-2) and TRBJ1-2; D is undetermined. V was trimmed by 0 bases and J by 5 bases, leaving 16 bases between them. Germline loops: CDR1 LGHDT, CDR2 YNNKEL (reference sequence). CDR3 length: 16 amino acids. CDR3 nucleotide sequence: TGTGCCAGCAGCCAAGATACGGGAGTAGGGATTTATGGCTACACCTTC. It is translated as CASSQDTGVGIYGYTF.

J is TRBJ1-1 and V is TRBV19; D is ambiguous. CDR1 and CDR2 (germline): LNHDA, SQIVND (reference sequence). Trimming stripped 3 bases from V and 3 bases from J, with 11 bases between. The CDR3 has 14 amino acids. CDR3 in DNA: TGTGCCAGTAGTATGACGAGGTTGGACACTGAAGCTTTCTTT. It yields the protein CASSMTRLDTEAFF.

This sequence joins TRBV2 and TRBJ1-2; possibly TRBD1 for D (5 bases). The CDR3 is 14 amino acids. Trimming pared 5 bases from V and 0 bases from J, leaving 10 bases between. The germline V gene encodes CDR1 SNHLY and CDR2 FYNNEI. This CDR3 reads CASSTQGANYGYTF. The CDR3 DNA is TGTGCCAGCAGTACCCAGGGAGCTAACTATGGCTACACCTTC.

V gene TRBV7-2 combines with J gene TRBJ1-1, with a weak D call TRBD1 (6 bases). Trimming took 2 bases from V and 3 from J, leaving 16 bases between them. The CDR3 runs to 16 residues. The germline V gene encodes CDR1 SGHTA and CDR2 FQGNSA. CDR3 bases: TGTGCCAGCAGCTTATCGCGGACCCGGGGGCACACTGAAGCTTTCTTT. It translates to CASSLSRTRGHTEAFF.

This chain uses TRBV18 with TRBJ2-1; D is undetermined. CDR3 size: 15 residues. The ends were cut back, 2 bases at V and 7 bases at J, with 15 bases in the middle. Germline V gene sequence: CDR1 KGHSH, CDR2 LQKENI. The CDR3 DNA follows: TGTGCCAGCTCACCATTTGGCACGGACCAAAATGAGCAGTTCTTC. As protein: CASSPFGTDQNEQFF.

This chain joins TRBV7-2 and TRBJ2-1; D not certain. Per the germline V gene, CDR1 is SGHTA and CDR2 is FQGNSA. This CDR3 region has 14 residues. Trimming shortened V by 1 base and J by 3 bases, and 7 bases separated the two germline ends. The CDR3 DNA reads TGTGCCAGCAGCTTAGTGGGCCGCTACAATGAGCAGTTCTTC. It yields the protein CASSLVGRYNEQFF.

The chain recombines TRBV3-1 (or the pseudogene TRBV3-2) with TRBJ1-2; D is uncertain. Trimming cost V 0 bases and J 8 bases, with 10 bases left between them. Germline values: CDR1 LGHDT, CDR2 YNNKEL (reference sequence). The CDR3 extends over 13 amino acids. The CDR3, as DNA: TGTGCCAGCAGCCAAGATTTGGCCGTCGGCTACACCTTC. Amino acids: CASSQDLAVGYTF.

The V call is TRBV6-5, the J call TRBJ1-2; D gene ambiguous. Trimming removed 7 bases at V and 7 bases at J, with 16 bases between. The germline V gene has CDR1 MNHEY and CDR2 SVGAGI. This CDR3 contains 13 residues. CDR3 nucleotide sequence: TGTGCCAGCACTGCCGGCGAGTGGGGTGGCTACACCTTC. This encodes CASTAGEWGGYTF.

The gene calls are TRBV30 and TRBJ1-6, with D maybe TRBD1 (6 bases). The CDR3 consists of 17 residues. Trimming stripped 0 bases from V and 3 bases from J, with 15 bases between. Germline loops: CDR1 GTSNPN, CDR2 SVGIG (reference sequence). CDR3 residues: CAWSVQEGVDYNSPLHF. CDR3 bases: TGTGCCTGGAGTGTACAGGAGGGGGTAGACTATAATTCACCCCTCCACTTT. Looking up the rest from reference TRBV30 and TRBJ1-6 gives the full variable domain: SQTIHQWPATLVQPVGSPLSLECTVEGTSNPNLYWYRQAAGRGLQLLFYSVGIGQISSEVPQNLSASRPQDRQFILSSKKLLLSDSGFYLCAWSVQEGVDYNSPLHFGNGTRLTVT.

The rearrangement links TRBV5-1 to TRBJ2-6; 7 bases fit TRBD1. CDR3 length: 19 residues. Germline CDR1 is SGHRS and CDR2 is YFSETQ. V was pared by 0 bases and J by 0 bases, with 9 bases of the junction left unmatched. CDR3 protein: CASSLALTGSSSGANVLTF. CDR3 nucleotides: TGCGCCAGCAGCTTGGCTTTGACAGGGTCGAGCTCTGGGGCCAACGTCCTGACTTTC.

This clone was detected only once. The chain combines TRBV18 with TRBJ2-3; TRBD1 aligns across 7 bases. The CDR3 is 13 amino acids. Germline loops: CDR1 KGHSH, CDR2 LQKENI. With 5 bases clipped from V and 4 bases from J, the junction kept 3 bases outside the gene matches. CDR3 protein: CASSYRGADTQYF. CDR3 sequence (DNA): TGTGCCAGCTCATACAGGGGCGCAGATACGCAGTATTTT. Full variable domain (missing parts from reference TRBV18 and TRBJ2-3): NAGVMQNPRHLVRRRGQEARLRCSPMKGHSHVYWYRQLPEEGLKFMVYLQKENIIDESGMPKERFSAEFPKEGPSILRIQQVVRGDSAAYFCASSYRGADTQYFGPGTRLTVL.

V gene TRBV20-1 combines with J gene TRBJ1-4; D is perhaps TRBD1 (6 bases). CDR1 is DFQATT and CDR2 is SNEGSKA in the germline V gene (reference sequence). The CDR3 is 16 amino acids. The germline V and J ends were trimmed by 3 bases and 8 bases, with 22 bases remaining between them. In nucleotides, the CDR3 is TGCAGTGCTAGTGTTGGGACACGCAATGGTTGGGAAAAACTGTTTTTT. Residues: CSASVGTRNGWEKLFF.

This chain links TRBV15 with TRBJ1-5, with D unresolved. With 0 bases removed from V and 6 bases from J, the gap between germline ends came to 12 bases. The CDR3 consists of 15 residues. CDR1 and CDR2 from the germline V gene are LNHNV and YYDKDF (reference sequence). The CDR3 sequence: CATSRDRNNVQPQHF. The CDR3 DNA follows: TGTGCCACCAGCAGAGATCGGAACAATGTTCAGCCCCAGCATTTT.

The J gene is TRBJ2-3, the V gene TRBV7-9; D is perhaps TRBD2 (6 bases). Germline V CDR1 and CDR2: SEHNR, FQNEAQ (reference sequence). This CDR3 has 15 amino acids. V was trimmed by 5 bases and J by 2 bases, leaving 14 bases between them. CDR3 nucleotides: TGTGCCAGCAGCCCCCAAGGGAGGAACACAGATACGCAGTATTTT. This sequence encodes CASSPQGRNTDTQYF.

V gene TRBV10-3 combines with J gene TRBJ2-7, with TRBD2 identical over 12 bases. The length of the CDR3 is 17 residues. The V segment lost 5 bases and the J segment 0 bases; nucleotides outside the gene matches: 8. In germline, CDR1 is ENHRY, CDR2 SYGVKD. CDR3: CAISSPEGLAGSYEQYF. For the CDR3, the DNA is TGTGCCATCAGTAGTCCCGAGGGACTAGCGGGCTCCTACGAGCAGTACTTC.

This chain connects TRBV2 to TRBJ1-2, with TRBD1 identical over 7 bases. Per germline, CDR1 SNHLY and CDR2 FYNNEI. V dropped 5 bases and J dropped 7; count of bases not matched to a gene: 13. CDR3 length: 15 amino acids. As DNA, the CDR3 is TGTGCCAGCAGTCCCACCCGAGACAGGGAGGGTGGCTACACCTTC. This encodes CASSPTRDREGGYTF.

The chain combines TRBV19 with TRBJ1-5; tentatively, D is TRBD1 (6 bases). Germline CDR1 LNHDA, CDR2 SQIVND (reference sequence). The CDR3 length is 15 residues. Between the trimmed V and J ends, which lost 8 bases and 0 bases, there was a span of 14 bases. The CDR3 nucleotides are TGTGCCAGTCGAGCCCCAGGGGATAGCAATCAGCCCCAGCATTTT. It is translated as CASRAPGDSNQPQHF.

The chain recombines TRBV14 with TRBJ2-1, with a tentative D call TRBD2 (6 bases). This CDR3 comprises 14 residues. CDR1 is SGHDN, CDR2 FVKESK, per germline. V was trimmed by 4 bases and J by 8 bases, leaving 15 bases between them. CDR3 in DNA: TGTGCCAGCAGCCCGACAACTCAGCGGGATGAGCAGTTCTTC. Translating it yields CASSPTTQRDEQFF.

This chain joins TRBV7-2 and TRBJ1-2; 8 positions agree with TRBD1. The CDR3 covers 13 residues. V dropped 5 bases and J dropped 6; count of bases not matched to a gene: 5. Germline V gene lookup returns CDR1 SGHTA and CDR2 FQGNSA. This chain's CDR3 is CASSPDREDGYTF. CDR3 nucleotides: TGTGCCAGCAGCCCGGACAGGGAAGATGGCTACACCTTC.

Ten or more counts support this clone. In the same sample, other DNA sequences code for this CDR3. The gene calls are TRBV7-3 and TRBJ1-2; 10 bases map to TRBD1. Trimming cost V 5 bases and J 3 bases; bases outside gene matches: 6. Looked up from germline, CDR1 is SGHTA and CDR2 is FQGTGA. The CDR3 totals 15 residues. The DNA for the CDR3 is TGTGCCAGCAGCGGCCAGGGACAGGGGTACTATGGCTACACCTTC. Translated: CASSGQGQGYYGYTF.